The next 8 T cell receptor beta chains were all read from a single sample in a study of blood T cell repertoires in COVID-19. Assay used: immunoSEQ multiplex PCR; TCRdb lists only in-frame clones, some missing. The top ten hold 0.95% to 1.5% of the sample, which has approximately 74,000 clones, roughly 88% seen once. Input material: peripheral blood. These TCRs come from a woman in her fifties or sixties with acute or convalescent COVID-19.

The CDR3 sequence: CASSLFLAVHTDTQYF. The CDR3, as DNA: TGTGCCAGCAGCTTATTCCTAGCGGTTCACACAGATACGCAGTATTTT. The gene calls are TRBV7-9 and TRBJ2-3; 7 bases match TRBD2. Germline V lookup: CDR1 SEHNR, CDR2 FQNEAQ (reference sequence). This CDR3 has 16 residues. The junction had 7 bases not matched to a gene; V was cut back by 2 bases and J by 2 bases.

This clone appeared a single time. The V gene is TRBV7-9, the J gene TRBJ2-1, with D possibly TRBD2 on 5 matching bases. Trimming stripped 7 bases from V and 2 bases from J, with 15 bases between. The CDR3 is made up of 15 amino acids. The germline V gene has CDR1 SEHNR and CDR2 FQNEAQ (reference sequence). CDR3: CASTSTRVTYNEQFF. CDR3 nucleotide sequence: TGTGCCAGCACCTCCACGAGGGTAACCTACAATGAGCAGTTCTTC.

The V gene is TRBV7-9, the J gene TRBJ1-5; perhaps TRBD1 as D (6 bases). Germline assignment: CDR1 SEHNR and CDR2 FQNEAQ (reference sequence). Trimming pared 11 bases from V and 7 bases from J, leaving 21 bases between. CDR3 length: 14 residues. As DNA, the CDR3 is TGTGCCTCTCAGGGCGCCAGGGGCGACCAGCCCCAGCATTTT. Its translation is CASQGARGDQPQHF. Full variable domain (outside the CDR3, taken from reference TRBV7-9 and TRBJ1-5): DTGVSQNPRHKITKRGQNVTFRCDPISEHNRLYWYRQTLGQGPEFLTYFQNEAQLEKSRLLSDRFSAERPKGSFSTLEIQRTEQGDSAMYLCASQGARGDQPQHFGDGTRLSIL.

The count of this clone is one. V is TRBV3-1 (or the pseudogene TRBV3-2) and J is TRBJ2-5; TRBD1 might be the D (6 bases). CDR1 and CDR2 from the germline V gene are LGHDT and YNNKEL (reference sequence). V was clipped by 1 base and J by 7 bases, with 16 bases between them. CDR3 length: 15 residues. CDR3 coding DNA: TGTGCCAGCAGCCAAGGAGGCAGGACCAGGGGGACCCAGTACTTC. Residues: CASSQGGRTRGTQYF.

V gene TRBV20-1 combines with J gene TRBJ1-2; perhaps TRBD1 as D (6 bases). The germline gives CDR1 DFQATT, CDR2 SNEGSKA (reference sequence). V was shortened by 7 bases and J by 4 bases, with 10 bases between the two germline ends. The CDR3 loop spans 11 amino acids. CDR3 loop: CSDSDSYGYTF. CDR3 nucleotides: TGCAGTGACTCGGACAGCTATGGCTACACCTTC.

This clone was recorded a few times. The rearrangement joins TRBV9 to TRBJ2-1, with 9 bases lining up with TRBD1. Trimming at V came to 0 bases and at J to 8 bases, leaving 6 bases not matched to a gene. There are 15 residues in the CDR3. CDR1 SGDLS and CDR2 YYNGEE come from the germline V gene. The CDR3 region has the DNA TGTGCCAGCAGCGTAGGGGGACAGGGCAGCTATGAGCAGTTCTTC. It specifies CASSVGGQGSYEQFF.

CDR3 in DNA: TGTGCCAGCAGCTTACGGGGGAGAGGTACTGAAGCTTTCTTT. Translation gives CASSLRGRGTEAFF. The rearrangement uses TRBV13 and TRBJ1-1; perhaps TRBD1 as D (5 bases). CDR1 is PRHDT and CDR2 is FYEKMQ in the germline V gene (reference sequence). The CDR3 spans 14 residues. The V end lost 2 bases, the J end lost 5 bases, and 12 bases lay between the germline ends.

This chain joins TRBV5-5 and TRBJ2-5; 7 nucleotides match TRBD1. J gave up 3 bases and V 2 bases, and 10 bases lay outside the gene matches. This CDR3 contains 16 residues. Germline V gene data show CDR1 as SGHKS and CDR2 as YYEKEE (reference sequence). DNA of the CDR3: TGTGCCAGCAGCTTAGTGGAGACAGGGTTAAAAGAGACCCAGTACTTC. This sequence encodes CASSLVETGLKETQYF.